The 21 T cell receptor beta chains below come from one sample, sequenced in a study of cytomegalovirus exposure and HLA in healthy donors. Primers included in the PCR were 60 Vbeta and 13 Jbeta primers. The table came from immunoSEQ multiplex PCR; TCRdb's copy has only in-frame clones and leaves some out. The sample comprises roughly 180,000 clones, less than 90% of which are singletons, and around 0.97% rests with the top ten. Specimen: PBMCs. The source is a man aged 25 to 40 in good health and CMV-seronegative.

CDR3 residues: CASSRTGAGNQPQHF. For the CDR3, the DNA is TGTGCCAGCAGTCGGACAGGGGCCGGGAATCAGCCCCAGCATTTT. V and J are TRBV6-5 and TRBJ1-5; 9 bases align to TRBD1. The CDR3 runs to 15 residues. Germline V gives CDR1 MNHEY, CDR2 SVGAGI. The trim removed 5 bases at V and 4 bases at J, leaving 6 bases unmatched.

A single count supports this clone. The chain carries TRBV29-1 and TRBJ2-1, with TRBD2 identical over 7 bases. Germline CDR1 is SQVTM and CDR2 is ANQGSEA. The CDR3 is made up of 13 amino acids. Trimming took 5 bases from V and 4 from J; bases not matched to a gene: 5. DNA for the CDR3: TGCAGCGTTCTGGGGGGGGGATACAATGAGCAGTTCTTC. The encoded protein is CSVLGGGYNEQFF.

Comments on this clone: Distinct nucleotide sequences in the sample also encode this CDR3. Written as DNA, the CDR3 is TGTGCCAGCAGCGTAGGGCAGGGGAGCTATGGCTACACCTTC. It codes for CASSVGQGSYGYTF. The V and J genes are TRBV9 and TRBJ1-2; the D gene is possibly TRBD1 (6 bases). In germline, CDR1 is SGDLS, CDR2 YYNGEE. The CDR3 is made up of 14 amino acids. V was cut by 0 bases and J by 4 bases, with 10 bases left in between.

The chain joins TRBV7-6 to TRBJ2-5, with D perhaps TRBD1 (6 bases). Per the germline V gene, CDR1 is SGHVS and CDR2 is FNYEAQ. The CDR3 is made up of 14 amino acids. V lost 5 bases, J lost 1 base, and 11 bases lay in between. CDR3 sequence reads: CASSGGWSQETQYF. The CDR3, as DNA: TGTGCCAGCAGCGGGGGCTGGTCCCAAGAGACCCAGTACTTC. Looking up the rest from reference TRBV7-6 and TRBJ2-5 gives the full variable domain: GAGVSQSPRYKVTKRGQDVALRCDPISGHVSLYWYRQALGQGPEFLTYFNYEAQQDKSGLPNDRFSAERPEGSISTLTIQRTEQRDSAMYRCASSGGWSQETQYFGPGTRLLVL.

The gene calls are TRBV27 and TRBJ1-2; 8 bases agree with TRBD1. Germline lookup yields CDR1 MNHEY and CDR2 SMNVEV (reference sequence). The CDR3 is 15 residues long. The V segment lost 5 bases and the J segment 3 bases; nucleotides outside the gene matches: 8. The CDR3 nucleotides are TGTGCCAGCAGTCCTAGGACAGGGAGTTACTATGGCTACACCTTC. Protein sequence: CASSPRTGSYYGYTF.

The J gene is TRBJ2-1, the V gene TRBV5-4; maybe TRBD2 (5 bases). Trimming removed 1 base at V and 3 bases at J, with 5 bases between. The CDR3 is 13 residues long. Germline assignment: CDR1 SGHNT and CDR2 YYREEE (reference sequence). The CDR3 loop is CASSLTSYNEQFF. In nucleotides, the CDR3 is TGTGCCAGCAGCTTGACTAGCTACAATGAGCAGTTCTTC.

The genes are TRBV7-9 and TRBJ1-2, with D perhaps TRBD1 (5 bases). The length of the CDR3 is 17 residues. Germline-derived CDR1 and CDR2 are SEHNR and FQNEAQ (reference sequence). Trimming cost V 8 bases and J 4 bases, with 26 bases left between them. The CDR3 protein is CASVWGVLEGHGYGYTF. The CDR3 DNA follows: TGTGCCAGCGTATGGGGGGTATTAGAGGGGCACGGCTATGGCTACACCTTC. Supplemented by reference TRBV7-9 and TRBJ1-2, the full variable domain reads DTGVSQNPRHKITKRGQNVTFRCDPISEHNRLYWYRQTLGQGPEFLTYFQNEAQLEKSRLLSDRFSAERPKGSFSTLEIQRTEQGDSAMYLCASVWGVLEGHGYGYTFGSGTRLTVV.

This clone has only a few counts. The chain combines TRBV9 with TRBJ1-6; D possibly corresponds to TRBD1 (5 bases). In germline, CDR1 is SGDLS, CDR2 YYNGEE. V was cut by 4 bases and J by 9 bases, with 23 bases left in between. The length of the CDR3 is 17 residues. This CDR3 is CASSQRMGGLGGSPLHF. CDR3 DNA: TGTGCCAGCAGCCAACGTATGGGGGGTCTGGGAGGTTCACCCCTCCACTTT.

The CDR3 bases are TGTGCCAGCCCTTTCGGACTAAGGGGCAATCAGCCCCAGCATTTT. It is translated as CASPFGLRGNQPQHF. The rearrangement uses TRBV18 and TRBJ1-5, with no clear D. Germline lookup yields CDR1 KGHSH and CDR2 LQKENI. V was trimmed by 8 bases and J by 2 bases, leaving 16 bases between them. The CDR3 consists of 15 residues.

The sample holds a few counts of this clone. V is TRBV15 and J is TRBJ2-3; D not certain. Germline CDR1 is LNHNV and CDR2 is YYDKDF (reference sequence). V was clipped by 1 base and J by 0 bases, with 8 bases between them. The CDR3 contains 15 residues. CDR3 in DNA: TGTGCCACCAGCAGAGGAGGTCCAAGCACAGATACGCAGTATTTT. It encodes CATSRGGPSTDTQYF.

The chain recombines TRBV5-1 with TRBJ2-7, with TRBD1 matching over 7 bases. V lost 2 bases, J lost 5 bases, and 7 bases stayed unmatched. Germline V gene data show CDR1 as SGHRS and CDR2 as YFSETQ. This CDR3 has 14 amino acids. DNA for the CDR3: TGCGCCAGCAGCTTCCCCGAGGGGGCCCACGAGCAGTACTTC. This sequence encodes CASSFPEGAHEQYF.

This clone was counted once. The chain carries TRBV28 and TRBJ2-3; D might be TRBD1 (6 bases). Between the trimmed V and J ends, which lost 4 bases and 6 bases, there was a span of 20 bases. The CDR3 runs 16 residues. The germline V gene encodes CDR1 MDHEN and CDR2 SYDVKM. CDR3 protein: CASSSRQAPPGDTQYF. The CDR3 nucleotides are TGTGCCAGCAGTTCCAGACAGGCCCCACCAGGTGATACGCAGTATTTT. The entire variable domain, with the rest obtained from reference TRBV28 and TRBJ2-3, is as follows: DVKVTQSSRYLVKRTGEKVFLECVQDMDHENMFWYRQDPGLGLRLIYFSYDVKMKEKGDIPEGYSVSREKKERFSLILESASTNQTSMYLCASSSRQAPPGDTQYFGPGTRLTVL.

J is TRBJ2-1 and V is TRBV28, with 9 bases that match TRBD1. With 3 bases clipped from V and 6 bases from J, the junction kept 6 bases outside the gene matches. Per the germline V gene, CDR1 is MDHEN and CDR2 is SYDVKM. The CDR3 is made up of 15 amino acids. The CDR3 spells CASSFPGQGGNEQFF. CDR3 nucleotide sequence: TGTGCCAGCAGTTTTCCGGGACAGGGAGGCAATGAGCAGTTCTTC.

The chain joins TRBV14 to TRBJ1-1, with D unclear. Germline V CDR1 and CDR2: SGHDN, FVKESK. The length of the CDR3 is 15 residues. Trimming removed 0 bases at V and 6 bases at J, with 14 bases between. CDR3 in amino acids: CASSQDGGRSSEAFF. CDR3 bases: TGTGCCAGCAGCCAAGATGGCGGGCGGTCCTCTGAAGCTTTCTTT.

The CDR3 coding sequence is TGTGCCAGCAGACCGGGGGGGCAGAATGAGCAGTTCTTC. Encoded protein: CASRPGGQNEQFF. V is TRBV27 and J is TRBJ2-1, with 8 positions matching TRBD2. Germline CDR1 and CDR2: MNHEY and SMNVEV (reference sequence). J gave up 7 bases and V 6 bases, and 5 bases lay outside the gene matches. This CDR3 has 13 residues.

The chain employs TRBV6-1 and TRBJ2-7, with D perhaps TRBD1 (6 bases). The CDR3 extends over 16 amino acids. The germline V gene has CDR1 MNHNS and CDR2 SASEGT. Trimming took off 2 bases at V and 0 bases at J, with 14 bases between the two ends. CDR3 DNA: TGTGCCAGCAGTGAAAAAGGACAGCCGAGCTCCTACGAGCAGTACTTC. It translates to CASSEKGQPSSYEQYF.

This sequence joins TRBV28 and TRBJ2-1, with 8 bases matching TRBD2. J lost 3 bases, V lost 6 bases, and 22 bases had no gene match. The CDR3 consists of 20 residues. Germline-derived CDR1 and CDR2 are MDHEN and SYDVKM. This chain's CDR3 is CASSTYRETFSGTFYNEQFF. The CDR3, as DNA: TGTGCCAGCAGCACTTATCGGGAGACCTTTAGCGGGACCTTCTACAATGAGCAGTTCTTC.

CDR3 bases: TGCAGCGTTGAAGACGGGACAGATGCCCACAATGAGCAGTTCTTC. Protein: CSVEDGTDAHNEQFF. The chain is built from TRBV29-1 and TRBJ2-1, with 7 bases fitting TRBD1. Trimming cost V 0 bases and J 5 bases; bases outside gene matches: 7. The germline CDR1 and CDR2 sequences are SQVTM and ANQGSEA. This CDR3 region has 15 residues.

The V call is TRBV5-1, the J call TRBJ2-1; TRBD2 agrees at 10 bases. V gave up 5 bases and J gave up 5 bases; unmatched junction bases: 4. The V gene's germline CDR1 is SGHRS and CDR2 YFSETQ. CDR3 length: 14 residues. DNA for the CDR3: TGCGCCAGCAGACTAGCGGGATTTAACAATGAGCAGTTCTTC. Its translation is CASRLAGFNNEQFF.

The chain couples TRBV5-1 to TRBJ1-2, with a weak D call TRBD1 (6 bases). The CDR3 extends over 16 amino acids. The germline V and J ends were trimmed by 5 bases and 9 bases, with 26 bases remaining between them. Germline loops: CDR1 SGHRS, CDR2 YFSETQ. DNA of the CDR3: TGCGCCAGCAGGGGGCTGACAGGTGGGGACCTAACAAGCTACACCTTC. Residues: CASRGLTGGDLTSYTF.

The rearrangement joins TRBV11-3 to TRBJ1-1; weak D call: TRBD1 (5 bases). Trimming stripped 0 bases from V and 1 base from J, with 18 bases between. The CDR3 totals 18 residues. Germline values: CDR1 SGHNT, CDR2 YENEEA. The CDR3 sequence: CASSLEGVWGGRNTEAFF. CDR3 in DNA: TGTGCCAGCAGCTTAGAGGGTGTGTGGGGGGGGAGGAACACTGAAGCTTTCTTT. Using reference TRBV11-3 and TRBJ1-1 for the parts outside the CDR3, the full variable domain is EAGVVQSPRYKIIEKKQPVAFWCNPISGHNTLYWYLQNLGQGPELLIRYENEEAVDDSQLPKDRFSAERLKGVDSTLKIQPAELGDSAVYLCASSLEGVWGGRNTEAFFGQGTRLTVV.